These 10 T cell receptor beta chains share one sample of origin, sequenced in a study of cytomegalovirus exposure and HLA in healthy donors. The PCR contained 60 Vbeta and 13 Jbeta primers. Repertoires were generated with immunoSEQ multiplex PCR, while TCRdb's copy carries only in-frame clones and drops some. Found here are approximately 150,000 clones, approximately 80% of them singletons; the top ten hold approximately 5.5%. The sequenced material came from PBMCs. These receptors originate from a man aged 25 to 40 in good health and CMV-seropositive.

This chain connects TRBV28 to TRBJ2-1; 8 positions agree with TRBD1. This CDR3 has 18 amino acids. Looked up from germline, CDR1 is MDHEN and CDR2 is SYDVKM. Trimming took 8 bases from V and 6 from J; bases not matched to a gene: 21. The CDR3 DNA follows: TGTGCCAGCTTACCGGGGACAGGAAGACTTTGGGGCGTCAATGAGCAGTTCTTC. Protein: CASLPGTGRLWGVNEQFF.

This chain links TRBV7-6 with TRBJ1-1; D remains unclear. Germline V gene sequence: CDR1 SGHVS, CDR2 FNYEAQ. Deletions cut 5 bases from V and 4 bases from J, with 5 bases between. The CDR3 covers 11 residues. This CDR3 is CASSAGTEAFF. CDR3 bases: TGTGCCAGCAGCGCCGGCACTGAAGCTTTCTTT.

V is TRBV4-1 and J is TRBJ2-7; no firm D call. This CDR3 is built from 14 residues. Trimming removed 1 base at V and 2 bases at J, with 9 bases between. From germline, CDR1 is MGHRA and CDR2 YSYEKL. The CDR3 sequence is CASSQGSATYEQYF. CDR3 in DNA: TGCGCCAGCAGCCAAGGGAGCGCAACCTACGAGCAGTACTTC.

The chain recombines TRBV5-5 with TRBJ2-5; 11 positions agree with TRBD2. CDR3 length: 16 residues. The junction had 7 bases not matched to a gene; V was cut back by 4 bases and J by 2 bases. Germline V gene sequence: CDR1 SGHKS, CDR2 YYEKEE (reference sequence). The CDR3 is CASSKLAGEPQETQYF. In DNA, the CDR3 is TGTGCCAGCAGCAAACTAGCGGGGGAACCTCAAGAGACCCAGTACTTC.

The gene calls are TRBV28 and TRBJ2-5; 7 nucleotides align to TRBD1. The J call may be mistaken, given a closer DNA end match to TRBJ2-7. This CDR3 spans 18 amino acids. Germline V gives CDR1 MDHEN, CDR2 SYDVKM. CDR3 DNA sequence: TGTGCCAGCAGTAACCCTAGATCGACCGGGACAGCGATCTACGAGCAGTACTTC. It specifies CASSNPRSTGTAIYEQYF.

Concerning this clone itself: At one end the junction does not follow the germline gene, possibly because of a read error. V is TRBV7-9 and J is TRBJ2-6, with a tentative D call TRBD2 (7 bases). CDR1 and CDR2 (germline): SEHNR, FQNEAQ (reference sequence). The CDR3 has 19 residues. The CDR3 region is CSSSLPPGGRPSGANVLTF. CDR3 DNA sequence: TGTTCCAGCAGCTTACCCCCCGGGGGGCGGCCCTCTGGGGCCAACGTCCTGACTTTC.

The rearrangement joins TRBV5-1 to TRBJ2-6, with D unclear. This CDR3 spans 15 amino acids. Trimming stripped 1 base from V and 0 bases from J, with 5 bases between. CDR1 SGHRS and CDR2 YFSETQ come from the germline V gene. CDR3 residues: CASSLYSSGANVLTF. CDR3 sequence (DNA): TGCGCCAGCAGCTTGTATAGCTCTGGGGCCAACGTCCTGACTTTC.

V gene TRBV5-1 combines with J gene TRBJ2-3, with D tentatively TRBD1 (7 bases). Germline V lookup: CDR1 SGHRS, CDR2 YFSETQ. The CDR3 spans 16 residues. Trimming left V 0 bases short and J 1 base short, with 12 bases between. The CDR3 DNA is TGCGCCAGCAGCTTGGATGGCAGGGGGGGCACAGATACGCAGTATTTT. Translated: CASSLDGRGGTDTQYF.

V gene TRBV13 combines with J gene TRBJ2-5, with D possibly being TRBD1 (6 bases). The closer fit of TRBJ2-7 to the DNA end suggests the J call may be wrong. The CDR3 extends over 13 amino acids. Germline CDR1 PRHDT, CDR2 FYEKMQ (reference sequence). CDR3 nucleotide sequence: TGTGCCAGCAGCTCGGACAGAGCCTACGAGCAGTACTTC. Translation gives CASSSDRAYEQYF.

The chain couples TRBV4-2 to TRBJ1-4; no clear D. The germline V gene has CDR1 LGHNA and CDR2 YNFKEQ. This CDR3 has 14 residues. V lost 3 bases and J lost 6, with 11 bases in between. CDR3 DNA sequence: TGTGCCAGCAGCCATCGGAGGGAAGATGAAAAACTGTTTTTT. As protein: CASSHRREDEKLFF.